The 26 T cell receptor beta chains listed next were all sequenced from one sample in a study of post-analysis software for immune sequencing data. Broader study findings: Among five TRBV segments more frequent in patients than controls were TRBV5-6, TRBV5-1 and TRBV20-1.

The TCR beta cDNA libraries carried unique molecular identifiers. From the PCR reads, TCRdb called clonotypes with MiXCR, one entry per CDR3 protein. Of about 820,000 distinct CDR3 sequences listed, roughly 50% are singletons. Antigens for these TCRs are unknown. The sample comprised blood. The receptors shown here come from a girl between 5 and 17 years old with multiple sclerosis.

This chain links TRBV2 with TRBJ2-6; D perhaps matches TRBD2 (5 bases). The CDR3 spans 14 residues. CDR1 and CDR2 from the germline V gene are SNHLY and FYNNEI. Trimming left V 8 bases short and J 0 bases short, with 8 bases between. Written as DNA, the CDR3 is TGTGCCAGCCCCGGGGACTCTGGGGCCAACGTCCTGACTTTC. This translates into CASPGDSGANVLTF.

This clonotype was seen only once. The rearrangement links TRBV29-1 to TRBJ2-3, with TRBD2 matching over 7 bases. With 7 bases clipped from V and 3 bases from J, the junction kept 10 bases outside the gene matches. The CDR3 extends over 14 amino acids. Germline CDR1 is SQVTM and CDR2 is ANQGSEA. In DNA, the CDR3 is TGCAGCGCCGCTCAGGCAGCGGGAACAGATACGCAGTATTTT. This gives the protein CSAAQAAGTDTQYF.

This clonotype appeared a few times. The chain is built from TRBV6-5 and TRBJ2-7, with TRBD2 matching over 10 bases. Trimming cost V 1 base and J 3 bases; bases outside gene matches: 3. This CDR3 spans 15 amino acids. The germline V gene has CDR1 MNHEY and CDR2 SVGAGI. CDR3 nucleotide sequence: TGTGCCAGCAGTTACTTAGCGGGGGGTAGCTACGAGCAGTACTTC. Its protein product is CASSYLAGGSYEQYF.

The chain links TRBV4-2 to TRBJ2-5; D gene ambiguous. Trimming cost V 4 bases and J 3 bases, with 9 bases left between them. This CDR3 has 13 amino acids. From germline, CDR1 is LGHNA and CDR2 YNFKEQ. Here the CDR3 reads CASSLRPKETQYF. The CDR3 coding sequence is TGTGCCAGCAGCCTCAGACCCAAAGAGACCCAGTACTTC.

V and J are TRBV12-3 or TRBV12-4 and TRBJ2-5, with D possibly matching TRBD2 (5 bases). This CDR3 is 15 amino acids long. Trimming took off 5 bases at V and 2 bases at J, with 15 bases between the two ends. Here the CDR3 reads CASSHTQRTQETQYF. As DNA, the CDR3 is TGTGCCAGCAGTCACACTCAGCGGACTCAAGAGACCCAGTACTTC.

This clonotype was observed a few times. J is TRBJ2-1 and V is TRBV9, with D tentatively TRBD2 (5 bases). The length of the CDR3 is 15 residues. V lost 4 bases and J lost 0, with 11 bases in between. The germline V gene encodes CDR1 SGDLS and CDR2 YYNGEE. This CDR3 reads CASSPSGPSYNEQFF. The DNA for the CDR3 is TGTGCCAGCAGCCCCAGCGGTCCCTCCTACAATGAGCAGTTCTTC. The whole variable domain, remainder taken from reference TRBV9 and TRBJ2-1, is DSGVTQTPKHLITATGQRVTLRCSPRSGDLSVYWYQQSLDQGLQFLIQYYNGEERAKGNILERFSAQQFPDLHSELNLSSLELGDSALYFCASSPSGPSYNEQFFGPGTRLTVL.

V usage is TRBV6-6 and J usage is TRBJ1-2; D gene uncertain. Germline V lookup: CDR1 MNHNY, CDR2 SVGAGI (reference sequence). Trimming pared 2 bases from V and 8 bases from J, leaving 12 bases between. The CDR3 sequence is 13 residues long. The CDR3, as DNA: TGTGCCAGCAGTTACCTGGACGGTCGGGGCTACACCTTC. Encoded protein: CASSYLDGRGYTF.

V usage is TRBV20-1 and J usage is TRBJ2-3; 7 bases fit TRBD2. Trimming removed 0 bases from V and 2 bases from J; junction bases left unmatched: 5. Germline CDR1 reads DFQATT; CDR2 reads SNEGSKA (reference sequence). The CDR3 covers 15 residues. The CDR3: CSARDLAGFTDTQYF. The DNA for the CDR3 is TGCAGTGCTAGAGATTTAGCGGGCTTCACAGATACGCAGTATTTT.

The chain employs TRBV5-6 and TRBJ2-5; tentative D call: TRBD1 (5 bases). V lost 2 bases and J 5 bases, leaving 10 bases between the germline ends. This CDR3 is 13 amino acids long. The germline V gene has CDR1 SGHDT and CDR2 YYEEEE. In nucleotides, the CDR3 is TGTGCCAGCAGCTTAATAGGGGTGGAGACCCAGTACTTC. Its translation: CASSLIGVETQYF.

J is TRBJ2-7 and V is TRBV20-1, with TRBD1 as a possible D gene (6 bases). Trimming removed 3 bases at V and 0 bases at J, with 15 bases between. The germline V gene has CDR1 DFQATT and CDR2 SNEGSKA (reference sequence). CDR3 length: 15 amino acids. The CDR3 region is CSASKGTRSSYEQYF. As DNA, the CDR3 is TGCAGTGCTAGTAAAGGGACACGGAGCTCCTACGAGCAGTACTTC.

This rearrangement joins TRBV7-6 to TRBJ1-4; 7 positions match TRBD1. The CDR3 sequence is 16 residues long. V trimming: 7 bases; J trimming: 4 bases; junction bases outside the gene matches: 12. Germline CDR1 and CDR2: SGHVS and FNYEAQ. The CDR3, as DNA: TGTGCCAGCACCGACCGGACAGGCCCGAATAATGAAAAACTGTTTTTT. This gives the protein CASTDRTGPNNEKLFF.

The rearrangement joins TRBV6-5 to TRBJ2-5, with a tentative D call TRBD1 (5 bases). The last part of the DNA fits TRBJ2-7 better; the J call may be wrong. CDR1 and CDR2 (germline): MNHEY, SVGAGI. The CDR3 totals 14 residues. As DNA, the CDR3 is TGTGCCAGCAGTTACTCGAATGGGGCCCTCGAGCAGTACTTC. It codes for CASSYSNGALEQYF.

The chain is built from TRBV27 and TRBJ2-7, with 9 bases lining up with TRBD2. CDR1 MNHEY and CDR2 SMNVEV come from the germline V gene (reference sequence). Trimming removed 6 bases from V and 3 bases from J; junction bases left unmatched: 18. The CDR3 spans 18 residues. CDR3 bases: TGTGCCAGCAGCGTGCGGGGGGGGCCGGGCATGCTCGGCTACGAGCAGTACTTC. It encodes CASSVRGGPGMLGYEQYF.

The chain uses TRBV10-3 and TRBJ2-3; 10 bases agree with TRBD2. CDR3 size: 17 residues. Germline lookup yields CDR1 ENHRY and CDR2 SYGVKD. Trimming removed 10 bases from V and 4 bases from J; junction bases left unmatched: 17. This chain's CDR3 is CATTERWLAGEADTQYF. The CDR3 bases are TGTGCCACCACGGAGCGGTGGCTAGCGGGAGAGGCAGATACGCAGTATTTT.

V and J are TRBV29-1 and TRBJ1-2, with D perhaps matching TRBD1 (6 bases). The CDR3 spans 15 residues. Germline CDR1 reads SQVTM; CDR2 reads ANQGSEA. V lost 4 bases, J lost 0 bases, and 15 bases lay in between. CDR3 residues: CSVVMGGPTNYGYTF. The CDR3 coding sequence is TGCAGCGTTGTAATGGGGGGCCCCACTAACTATGGCTACACCTTC.

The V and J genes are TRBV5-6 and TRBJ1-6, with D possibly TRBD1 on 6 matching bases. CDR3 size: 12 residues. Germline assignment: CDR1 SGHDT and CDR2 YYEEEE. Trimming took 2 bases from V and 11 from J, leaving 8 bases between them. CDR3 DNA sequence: TGTGCCAGCAGCTTCAGGGGCACACCCCTCCACTTT. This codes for CASSFRGTPLHF. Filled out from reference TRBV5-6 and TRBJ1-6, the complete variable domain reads DAGVTQSPTHLIKTRGQQVTLRCSPKSGHDTVSWYQQALGQGPQFIFQYYEEEERQRGNFPDRFSGHQFPNYSSELNVNALLLGDSALYLCASSFRGTPLHFGNGTRLTVT.

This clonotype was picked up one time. The CDR3 DNA reads as TGTGCCAGCAGGGGCAGCGCCTATGGCTACACCTTC. It codes for CASRGSAYGYTF. The genes are TRBV12-3 or TRBV12-4 and TRBJ1-2; D gene uncertain. This CDR3 contains 12 residues. V lost 6 bases and J 4 bases, leaving 9 bases between the germline ends.

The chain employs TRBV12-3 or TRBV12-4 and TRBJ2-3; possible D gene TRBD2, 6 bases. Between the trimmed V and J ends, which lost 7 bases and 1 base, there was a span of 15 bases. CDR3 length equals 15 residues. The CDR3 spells CASTRDGRGTDTQYF. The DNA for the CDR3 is TGTGCCAGCACTCGTGACGGGAGAGGCACAGATACGCAGTATTTT.

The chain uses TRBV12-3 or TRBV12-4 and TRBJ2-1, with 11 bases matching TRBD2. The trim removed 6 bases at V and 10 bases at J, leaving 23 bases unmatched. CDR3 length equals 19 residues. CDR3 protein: CASSTSGSATPKPSYEQFF. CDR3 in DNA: TGTGCCAGCAGCACTAGCGGGAGTGCCACACCGAAACCAAGCTACGAGCAGTTCTTC.

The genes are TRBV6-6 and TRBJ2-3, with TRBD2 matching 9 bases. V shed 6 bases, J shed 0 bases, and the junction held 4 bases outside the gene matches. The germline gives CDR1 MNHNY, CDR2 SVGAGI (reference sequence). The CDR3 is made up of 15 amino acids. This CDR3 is CASRQSGGSTDTQYF. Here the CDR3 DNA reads TGTGCCAGCAGACAAAGCGGGGGGAGCACAGATACGCAGTATTTT.

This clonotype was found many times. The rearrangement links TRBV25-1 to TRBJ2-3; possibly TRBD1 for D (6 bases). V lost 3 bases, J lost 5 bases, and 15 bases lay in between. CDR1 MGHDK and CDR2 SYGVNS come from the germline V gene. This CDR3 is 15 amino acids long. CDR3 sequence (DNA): TGTGCCAGCAGTGAGACAGGACTTCGTGGAGATACGCAGTATTTT. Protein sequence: CASSETGLRGDTQYF.

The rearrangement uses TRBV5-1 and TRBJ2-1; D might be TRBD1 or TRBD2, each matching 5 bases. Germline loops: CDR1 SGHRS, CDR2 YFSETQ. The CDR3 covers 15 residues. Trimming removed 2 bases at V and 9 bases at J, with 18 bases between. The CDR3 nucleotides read TGCGCCAGCAGCTTCGGGACGAGGATGTCCGGTGAGCAGTTCTTC. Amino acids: CASSFGTRMSGEQFF. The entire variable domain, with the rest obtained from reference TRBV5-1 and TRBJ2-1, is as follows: KAGVTQTPRYLIKTRGQQVTLSCSPISGHRSVSWYQQTPGQGLQFLFEYFSETQRNKGNFPGRFSGRQFSNSRSEMNVSTLELGDSALYLCASSFGTRMSGEQFFGPGTRLTVL.

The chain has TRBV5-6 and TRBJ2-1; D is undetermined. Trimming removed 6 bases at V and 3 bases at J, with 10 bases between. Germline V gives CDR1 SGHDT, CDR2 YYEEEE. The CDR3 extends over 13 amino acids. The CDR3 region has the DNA TGTGCCAGCAACTCTCAAGGCTACAATGAGCAGTTCTTC. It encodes CASNSQGYNEQFF. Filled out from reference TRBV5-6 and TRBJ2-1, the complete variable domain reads DAGVTQSPTHLIKTRGQQVTLRCSPKSGHDTVSWYQQALGQGPQFIFQYYEEEERQRGNFPDRFSGHQFPNYSSELNVNALLLGDSALYLCASNSQGYNEQFFGPGTRLTVL.

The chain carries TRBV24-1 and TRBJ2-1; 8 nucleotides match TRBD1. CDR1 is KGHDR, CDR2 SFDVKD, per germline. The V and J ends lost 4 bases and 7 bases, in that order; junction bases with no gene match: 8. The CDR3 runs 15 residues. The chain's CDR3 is CATSEQGQGRNEQFF. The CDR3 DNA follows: TGTGCCACCAGTGAACAAGGACAGGGAAGGAATGAGCAGTTCTTC.

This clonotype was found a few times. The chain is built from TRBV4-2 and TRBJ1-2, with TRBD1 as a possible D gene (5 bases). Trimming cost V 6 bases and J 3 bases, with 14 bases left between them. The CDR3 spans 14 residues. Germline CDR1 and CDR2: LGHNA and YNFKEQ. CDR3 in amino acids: CASRATRGDYGYTF. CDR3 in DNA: TGTGCCAGCAGGGCTACCCGAGGGGACTATGGCTACACCTTC.

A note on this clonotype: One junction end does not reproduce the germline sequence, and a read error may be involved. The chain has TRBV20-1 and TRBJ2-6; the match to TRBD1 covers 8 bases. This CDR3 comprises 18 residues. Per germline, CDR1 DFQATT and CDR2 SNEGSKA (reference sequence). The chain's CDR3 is CNARDPRRGLSGANVLTF. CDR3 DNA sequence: TGCAATGCTAGAGATCCGCGCAGGGGGCTCTCTGGGGCCAACGTCCTGACTTTC.